The table lists the clone carrying this T cell receptor (beta chain) with a few counts. TCRdb re-analysed the 5' RACE reads in MiXCR, keeping a single row per CDR3 protein. The sample lists about 1.7 million distinct CDR3 sequences; about 32% were seen once. CDR1 is MNHEY, CDR2 SMNVEV, per germline (reference sequence). The J segment lost 4 bases and the V segment lost 1 base, leaving 5 bases of the junction unmatched. This CDR3 has 15 residues. The record originates from a study of identical twins. Sequenced material: cord blood. V usage is TRBV27 and J usage is TRBJ1-1; 8 nucleotides line up with TRBD1. The TCR comes from a newborn girl in good health. CDR3 DNA: TGTGCCAGCAGTTTATTTTACAGGGGGAGCACTGAAGCTTTCTTT. Translated: CASSLFYRGSTEAFF.